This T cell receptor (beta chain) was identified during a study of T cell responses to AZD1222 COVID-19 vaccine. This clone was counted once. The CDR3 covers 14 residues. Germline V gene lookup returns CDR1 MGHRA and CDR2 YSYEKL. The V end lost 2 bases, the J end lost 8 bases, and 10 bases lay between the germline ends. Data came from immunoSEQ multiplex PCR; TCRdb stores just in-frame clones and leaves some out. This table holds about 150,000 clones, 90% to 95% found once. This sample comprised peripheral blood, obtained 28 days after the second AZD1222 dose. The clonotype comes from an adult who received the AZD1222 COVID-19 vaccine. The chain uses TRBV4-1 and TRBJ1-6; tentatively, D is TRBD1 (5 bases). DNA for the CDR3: TGCGCCAGCAGCCAACGGGACTGGGATTCACCCCTCCACTTT. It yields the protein CASSQRDWDSPLHF.